This is a list of T cell receptor beta chains from one sample in a study of cytomegalovirus exposure and HLA in healthy donors. The repertoire was sequenced with immunoSEQ multiplex PCR; TCRdb's copy has only in-frame clones and lacks some. The sample yields about 110,000 clones, almost 70% seen once. The sequencing input was PBMCs. The source is a man aged 30 to 39 in good health and CMV-seropositive. Each CDR3 is given without its conserved first and last residue. D genes are given only for firm matches.

v_call d_call cdr3_aa
TRBV2 NA ASSERQGVSSGNTIY
TRBV5-6 NA ASSLGGNTEAF
TRBV5-4 NA ASSLGPGNQPQH
TRBV30 NA AWSVQGAYGYT
TRBV4-1 NA ASSHYPQGGTNEKLF
TRBV28 TRBD2 ASSFSTSGLAKNIQY
TRBV27 NA ASSLGRGDTEAF
TRBV30 TRBD2 AWSSAGGSYNEQF
TRBV2 NA ASTKGTGLGEQF
TRBV5-1 TRBD1 ASSLGDRDGKLF
TRBV12-5 TRBD1 ASGLFATGGISFRQNTEAF
TRBV27 TRBD2 ASSKISGRAFRTGELF
TRBV29-1 TRBD1 SVDRGTLNTEAF
TRBV5-8 TRBD2 ASSLVGGSGGSQY
TRBV23-1 NA ASSQRQGGTYGYT
TRBV18 NA ASSPPGGKDTQY
TRBV5-1 NA ASTPSPGNYGYT
TRBV12-5 NA ASGLGRGGTDTQY
TRBV5-4 TRBD2 ASSSGLAGTDTQY
TRBV11-3 TRBD1 ASSGGTGARYTEAF
TRBV2 NA ASSASSGLNTDTQY
TRBV10-3 TRBD1 ATTGQGIGT
TRBV28 NA ASRRRETQY
TRBV7-9 NA ASSLGGATNTEAF
TRBV18 TRBD1 ASSPRGRQGYEFGEKLF
TRBV5-1 TRBD1 ASRLRTGRIPYTEAF
TRBV23-1 NA ASSPLAPSGELF
TRBV27 TRBD2 ASSYGRDNEQF
TRBV30 TRBD2 AWSPVAGLYNEQF
TRBV27 TRBD1 ASGQTGGNYGYT
TRBV6-5 TRBD1 ASSYRQGNNSPLH
TRBV5-1 NA ASSALGRETQY
TRBV6-5 NA ASSYSRSSIYEQY
TRBV19 NA ASSRTRLNTEAF
TRBV10-3 TRBD2 AISEQASGLGELF
TRBV4-3 TRBD1 ASSQEYRGENSPLH
TRBV11-2 NA ASSLEAGRASPLH
TRBV27 TRBD1 ASSLRSAGGTEAF
TRBV13 NA ASSFRLSGELF
TRBV5-4 NA ASSKRLGGGKDEQY
TRBV13 TRBD2 ASSRDSGDPFSTDTQY
TRBV4-3 NA ASSQGRGSGEQF
TRBV6-1 TRBD1 ATKKRTGSNQPQH